The 8 T cell receptor beta chains given below trace back to one sample, sequenced in a study of OX40 agonist ivuxolimab in advanced cancers. Profiling relied on immunoSEQ multiplex PCR, and the TCRdb table lists in-frame clones only, not all of them. The sample shows about 50,000 clones, about 81% of them seen only once. The sequencing used CD4+ or CD8+ T cells sorted from blood, collected in a trial of the OX40 agonist ivuxolimab. The receptors were sampled from an adult with an advanced solid tumor such as melanoma, head and neck, liver or kidney cancer.

V gene TRBV5-6 combines with J gene TRBJ1-5; 7 nucleotides match TRBD1. Germline assignment: CDR1 SGHDT and CDR2 YYEEEE. This CDR3 is 16 amino acids long. V dropped 0 bases and J dropped 7; count of bases not matched to a gene: 10. CDR3 loop: CASSLGPGGARQPQHF. The CDR3 bases are TGTGCCAGCAGCTTGGGACCAGGGGGGGCAAGGCAGCCCCAGCATTTT.

The chain carries TRBV7-9 and TRBJ2-7; the D is unclear. V was pared by 1 base and J by 4 bases, with 5 bases between. Germline assignment: CDR1 SEHNR and CDR2 FQNEAQ (reference sequence). The CDR3 sequence is 12 residues long. CDR3 loop: CASSLGRYEQYF. In DNA form, the CDR3 reads TGTGCCAGCAGCTTAGGGCGTTACGAGCAGTACTTC.

The chain carries TRBV5-6 and TRBJ2-3; D is unresolved. This CDR3 region has 15 residues. V was shortened by 4 bases and J by 3 bases, with 15 bases between the two germline ends. CDR1 is SGHDT, CDR2 YYEEEE, per germline. The CDR3 loop is CASSPDARLTDTQYF. In nucleotides, the CDR3 is TGTGCCAGCAGCCCGGATGCCCGGCTAACAGATACGCAGTATTTT.

This clone was counted only a few times. The chain couples TRBV2 to TRBJ2-1; 14 nucleotides match TRBD2. Germline V gene sequence: CDR1 SNHLY, CDR2 FYNNEI. The CDR3 has 14 residues. V lost 10 bases to trimming and J lost 10 bases; unmatched junction nucleotides: 9. CDR3 in amino acids: CATQGLAGVGEQFF. The DNA of the CDR3 is TGTGCCACCCAGGGACTAGCGGGAGTTGGAGAGCAGTTCTTC.

The chain is built from TRBV5-4 and TRBJ1-2; 7 bases are shared with TRBD1. Per the germline V gene, CDR1 is SGHNT and CDR2 is YYREEE (reference sequence). V shed 4 bases, J shed 4 bases, and the junction held 7 bases outside the gene matches. The CDR3 consists of 14 residues. The CDR3 sequence is CASSLPGTVYGYTF. CDR3 sequence (DNA): TGTGCCAGCAGCCTCCCCGGGACAGTCTATGGCTACACCTTC.

The chain's CDR3 is CASSPGTRGRPLHF. In DNA, the CDR3 is TGTGCCAGCTCACCGGGGACAAGGGGGAGACCCCTCCACTTT. The chain recombines TRBV18 with TRBJ1-6; D perhaps matches TRBD1 (6 bases). This CDR3 is built from 14 residues. Germline assignment: CDR1 KGHSH and CDR2 LQKENI. Trimming shortened V by 3 bases and J by 12 bases, and 15 bases separated the two germline ends.

V gene TRBV4-3 combines with J gene TRBJ2-1, with 8 bases that match TRBD1. The CDR3 spans 15 residues. Germline CDR1 reads LGHNA; CDR2 reads YSLEER. V trimming: 0 bases; J trimming: 12 bases; junction bases outside the gene matches: 10. CDR3 nucleotides: TGCGCCAGCAGCCAAGATGGCAGGGGGCGTATCGGGCAGTTCTTC. Translating it yields CASSQDGRGRIGQFF.

This clone was seen a handful of times. CDR3 amino acids: CASSEGPNPTQYF. DNA of the CDR3: TGCGCCAGCAGTGAAGGACCGAACCCAACGCAGTATTTT. This chain links TRBV5-1 with TRBJ2-3; D uncertain. The germline CDR1 and CDR2 sequences are SGHRS and YFSETQ. The length of the CDR3 is 13 residues. The V end was cut by 5 bases, the J end by 9 bases, with 16 bases between.